This entry is about one T cell receptor (beta chain). The data are from a study of T-cell reconstitution after alpha-beta-depleted transplantation in children. Unique molecular identifiers were incorporated during preparation of the TCRbeta library. MiXCR, run by TCRdb on the PCR reads, gives a single entry per CDR3 protein. The sample lists more than 450,000 distinct CDR3 sequences; around 20% were seen once. CDR1 and CDR2 (germline): MNHEY, SVGAGI. This CDR3 has 12 amino acids. Deletions cut 10 bases from V and 0 bases from J, with 8 bases between. The V gene is TRBV6-5, the J gene TRBJ2-3; D not resolved. This TCR was sampled from a human donor who donated a stem cell graft to a child with acute lymphoblastic leukemia. The starting material was PBMCs from the stem cell graft donor, obtained from the stem cell graft. CDR3 in amino acids: CATPDSTDTQYF. The CDR3 nucleotides read TGTGCCACTCCAGACAGCACAGATACGCAGTATTTT.